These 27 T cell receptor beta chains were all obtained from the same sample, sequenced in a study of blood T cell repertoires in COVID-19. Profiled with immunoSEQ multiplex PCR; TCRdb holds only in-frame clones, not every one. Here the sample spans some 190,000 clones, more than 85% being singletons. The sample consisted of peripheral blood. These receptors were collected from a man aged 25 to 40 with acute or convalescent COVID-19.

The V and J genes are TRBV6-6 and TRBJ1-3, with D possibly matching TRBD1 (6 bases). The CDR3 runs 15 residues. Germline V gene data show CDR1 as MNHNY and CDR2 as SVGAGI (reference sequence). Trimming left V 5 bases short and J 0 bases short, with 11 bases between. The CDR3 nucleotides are TGTGCCAGCAGTCCCTACAGGGTCTCTGGAAACACCATATATTTT. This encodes CASSPYRVSGNTIYF.

CDR3 coding DNA: TGTGCCAGCAGCTTTACGACAGGGCCCTATGGCTACACCTTC. Translation gives CASSFTTGPYGYTF. This rearrangement joins TRBV5-6 to TRBJ1-2; 7 nucleotides agree with TRBD1. CDR1 and CDR2 (germline): SGHDT, YYEEEE. Trimming took 2 bases from V and 4 from J; bases not matched to a gene: 5. This CDR3 has 14 residues.

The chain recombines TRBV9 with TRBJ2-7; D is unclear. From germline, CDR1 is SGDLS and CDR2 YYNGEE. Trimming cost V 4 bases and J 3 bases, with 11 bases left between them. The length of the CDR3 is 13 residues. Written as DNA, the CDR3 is TGTGCCAGCAGCCCTTCTCGGTACTACGAGCAGTACTTC. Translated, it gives CASSPSRYYEQYF.

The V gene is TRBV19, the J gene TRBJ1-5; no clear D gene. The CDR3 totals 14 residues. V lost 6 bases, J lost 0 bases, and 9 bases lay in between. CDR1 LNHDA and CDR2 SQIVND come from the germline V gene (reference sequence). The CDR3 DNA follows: TGTGCCAGTAGGGGAGAAAATAGCAATCAGCCCCAGCATTTT. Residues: CASRGENSNQPQHF.

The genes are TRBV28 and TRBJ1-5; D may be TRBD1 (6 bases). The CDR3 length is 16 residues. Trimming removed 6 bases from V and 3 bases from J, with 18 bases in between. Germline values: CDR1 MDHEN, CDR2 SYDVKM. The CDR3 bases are TGTGCCAGCAGCCCCATTGGGGCAGGGGTCAATCAGCCCCAGCATTTT. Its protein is CASSPIGAGVNQPQHF.

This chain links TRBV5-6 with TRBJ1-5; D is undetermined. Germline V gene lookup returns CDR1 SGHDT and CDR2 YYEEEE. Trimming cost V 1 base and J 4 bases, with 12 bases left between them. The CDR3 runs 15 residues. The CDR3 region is CASSLTVAENQPQHF. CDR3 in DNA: TGTGCCAGCAGCTTGACGGTGGCGGAGAATCAGCCCCAGCATTTT.

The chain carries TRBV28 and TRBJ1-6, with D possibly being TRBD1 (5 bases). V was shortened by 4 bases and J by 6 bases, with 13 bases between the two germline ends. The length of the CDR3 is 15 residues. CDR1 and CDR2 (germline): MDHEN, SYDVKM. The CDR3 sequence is CASSSSDRFNSPLHF. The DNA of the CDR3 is TGTGCCAGCAGTTCATCCGACAGATTTAATTCACCCCTCCACTTT.

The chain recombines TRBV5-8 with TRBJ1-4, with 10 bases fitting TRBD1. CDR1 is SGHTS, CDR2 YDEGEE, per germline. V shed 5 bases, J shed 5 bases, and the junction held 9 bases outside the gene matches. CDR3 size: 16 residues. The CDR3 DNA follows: TGTGCCAGCAGACTTGACAGGGGGCGCCCAAATGAAAAACTGTTTTTT. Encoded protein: CASRLDRGRPNEKLFF.

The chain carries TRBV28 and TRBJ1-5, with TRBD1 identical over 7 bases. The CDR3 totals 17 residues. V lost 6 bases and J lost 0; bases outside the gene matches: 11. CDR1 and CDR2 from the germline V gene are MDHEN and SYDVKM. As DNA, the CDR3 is TGTGCCAGCAGCAGAGGAGGGGGCTATTATAGCAATCAGCCCCAGCATTTT. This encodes CASSRGGGYYSNQPQHF.

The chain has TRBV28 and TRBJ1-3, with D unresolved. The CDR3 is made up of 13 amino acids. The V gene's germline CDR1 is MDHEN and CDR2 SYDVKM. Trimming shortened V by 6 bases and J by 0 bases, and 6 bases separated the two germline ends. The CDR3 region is CASRLPSGNTIYF. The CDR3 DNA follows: TGTGCCAGCAGGCTACCCTCTGGAAACACCATATATTTT.

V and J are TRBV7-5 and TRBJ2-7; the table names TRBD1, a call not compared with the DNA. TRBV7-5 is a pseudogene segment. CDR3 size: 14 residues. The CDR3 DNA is TGTGCCAGAAGCTCCCGGGACAGGGAGGTGGGGCAGTACTTC. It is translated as CARSSRDREVGQYF.

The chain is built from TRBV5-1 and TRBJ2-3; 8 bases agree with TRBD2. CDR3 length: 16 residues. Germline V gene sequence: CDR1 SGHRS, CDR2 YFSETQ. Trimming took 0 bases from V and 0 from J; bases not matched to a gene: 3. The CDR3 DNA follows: TGCGCCAGCAGCTTGGGCGCTAGCGGGAGCACAGATACGCAGTATTTT. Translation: CASSLGASGSTDTQYF.

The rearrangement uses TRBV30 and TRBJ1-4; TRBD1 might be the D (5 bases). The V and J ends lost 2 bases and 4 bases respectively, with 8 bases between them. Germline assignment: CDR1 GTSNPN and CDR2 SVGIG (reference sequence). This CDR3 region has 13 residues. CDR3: CAWSRGFNEKLFF. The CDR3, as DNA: TGTGCCTGGAGTAGGGGATTTAATGAAAAACTGTTTTTT.

The CDR3 loop reads CASSDDLGRPYEQYF. The CDR3 coding sequence is TGTGCCAGCAGTGATGACCTGGGGAGGCCCTACGAGCAGTACTTC. This rearrangement joins TRBV6-1 to TRBJ2-7, with D perhaps TRBD2 (6 bases). The V gene's germline CDR1 is MNHNS and CDR2 SASEGT. V was shortened by 3 bases and J by 2 bases, with 14 bases between the two germline ends. The CDR3 is 15 amino acids.

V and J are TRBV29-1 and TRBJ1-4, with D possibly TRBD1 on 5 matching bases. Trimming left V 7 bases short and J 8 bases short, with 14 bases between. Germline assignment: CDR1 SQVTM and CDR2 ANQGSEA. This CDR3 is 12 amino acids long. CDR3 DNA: TGCAGCGCCCGGGGAGGGGCGGAAAAACTGTTTTTT. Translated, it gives CSARGGAEKLFF.

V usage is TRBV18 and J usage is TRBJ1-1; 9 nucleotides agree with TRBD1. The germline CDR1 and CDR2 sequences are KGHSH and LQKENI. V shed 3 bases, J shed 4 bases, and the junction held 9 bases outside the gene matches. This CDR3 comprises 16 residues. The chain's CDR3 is CASSPYGQGRSTEAFF. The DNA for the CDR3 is TGTGCCAGCTCACCTTACGGACAGGGGAGAAGCACTGAAGCTTTCTTT.

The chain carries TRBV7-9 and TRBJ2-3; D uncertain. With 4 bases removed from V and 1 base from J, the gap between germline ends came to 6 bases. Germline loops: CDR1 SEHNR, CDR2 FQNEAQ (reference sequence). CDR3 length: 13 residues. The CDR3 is CASSYRGTDTQYF. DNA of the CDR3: TGTGCCAGCAGCTATCGGGGCACAGATACGCAGTATTTT.

Here the CDR3 DNA reads TGTGCCTGGAGCCCTCGGTCTAGCCGACCCTCTCGGCGGGCAGCTTTCTTT. Amino acid sequence: CAWSPRSSRPSRRAAFF. The rearrangement links TRBV30 to TRBJ1-1; D ambiguous. The CDR3 has 17 amino acids. Trimming took off 3 bases at V and 10 bases at J, with 30 bases between the two ends. CDR1 and CDR2 from the germline V gene are GTSNPN and SVGIG (reference sequence).

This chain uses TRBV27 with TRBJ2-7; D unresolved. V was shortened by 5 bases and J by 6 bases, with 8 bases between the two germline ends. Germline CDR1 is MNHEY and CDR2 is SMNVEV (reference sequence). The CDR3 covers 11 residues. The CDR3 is CASSLGFEQYF. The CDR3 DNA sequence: TGTGCCAGCAGTCTAGGCTTCGAGCAGTACTTC.

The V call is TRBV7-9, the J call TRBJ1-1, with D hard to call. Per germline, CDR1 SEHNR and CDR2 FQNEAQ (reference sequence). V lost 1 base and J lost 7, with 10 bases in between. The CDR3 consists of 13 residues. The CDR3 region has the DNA TGTGCCAGCAGCTTAGGAGCAGAGGGTGAAGCTTTCTTT. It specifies CASSLGAEGEAFF. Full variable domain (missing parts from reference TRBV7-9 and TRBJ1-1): DTGVSQNPRHKITKRGQNVTFRCDPISEHNRLYWYRQTLGQGPEFLTYFQNEAQLEKSRLLSDRFSAERPKGSFSTLEIQRTEQGDSAMYLCASSLGAEGEAFFGQGTRLTVV.

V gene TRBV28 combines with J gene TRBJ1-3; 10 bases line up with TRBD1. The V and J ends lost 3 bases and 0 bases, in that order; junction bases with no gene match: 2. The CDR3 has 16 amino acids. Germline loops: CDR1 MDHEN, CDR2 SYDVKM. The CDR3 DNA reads TGTGCCAGCAGTTTCTGGACAGGGGGCTCTGGAAACACCATATATTTT. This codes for CASSFWTGGSGNTIYF.

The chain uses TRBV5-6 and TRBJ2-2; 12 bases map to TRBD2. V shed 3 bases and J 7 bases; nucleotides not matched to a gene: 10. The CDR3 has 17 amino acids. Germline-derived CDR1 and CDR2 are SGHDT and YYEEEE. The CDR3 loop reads CASSWGPTSGSSGELFF. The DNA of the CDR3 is TGTGCCAGCAGCTGGGGGCCGACTAGCGGGAGTAGCGGGGAGCTGTTTTTT.

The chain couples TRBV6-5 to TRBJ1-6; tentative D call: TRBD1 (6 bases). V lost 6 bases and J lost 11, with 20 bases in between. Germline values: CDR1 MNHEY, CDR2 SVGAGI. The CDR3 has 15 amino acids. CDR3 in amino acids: CASSSTGAGRTPLHF. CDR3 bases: TGTGCCAGCAGCTCGACAGGCGCTGGGCGGACACCCCTCCACTTT.

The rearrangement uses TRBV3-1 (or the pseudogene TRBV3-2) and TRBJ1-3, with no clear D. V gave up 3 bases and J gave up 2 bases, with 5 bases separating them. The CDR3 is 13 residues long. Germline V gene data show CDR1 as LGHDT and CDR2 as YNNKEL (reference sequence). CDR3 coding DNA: TGTGCCAGCAGCCAGGCAGCTGGAAACACCATATATTTT. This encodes CASSQAAGNTIYF.

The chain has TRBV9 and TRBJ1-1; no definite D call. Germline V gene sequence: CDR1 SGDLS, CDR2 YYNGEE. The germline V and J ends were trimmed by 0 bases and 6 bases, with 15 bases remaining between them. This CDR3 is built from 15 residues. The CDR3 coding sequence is TGTGCCAGCAGCGTAGGTAGAGGGTCGAAGGCTGAAGCTTTCTTT. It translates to CASSVGRGSKAEAFF.

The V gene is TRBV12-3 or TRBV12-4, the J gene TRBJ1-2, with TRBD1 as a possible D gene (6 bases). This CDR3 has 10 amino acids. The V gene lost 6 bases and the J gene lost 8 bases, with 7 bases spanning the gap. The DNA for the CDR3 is TGTGCCAGCAGCGGGACAGGCTACACCTTC. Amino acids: CASSGTGYTF.

CDR3 in DNA: TGTGCCAGCCGACAGGGCCCACAGGGAACCCAGCATTTT. Translated, it gives CASRQGPQGTQHF. The chain links TRBV27 to TRBJ1-5; TRBD1 matches 7 bases. V shed 8 bases, J shed 11 bases, and the junction held 12 bases outside the gene matches. CDR3 size: 13 residues. Looked up from germline, CDR1 is MNHEY and CDR2 is SMNVEV (reference sequence).